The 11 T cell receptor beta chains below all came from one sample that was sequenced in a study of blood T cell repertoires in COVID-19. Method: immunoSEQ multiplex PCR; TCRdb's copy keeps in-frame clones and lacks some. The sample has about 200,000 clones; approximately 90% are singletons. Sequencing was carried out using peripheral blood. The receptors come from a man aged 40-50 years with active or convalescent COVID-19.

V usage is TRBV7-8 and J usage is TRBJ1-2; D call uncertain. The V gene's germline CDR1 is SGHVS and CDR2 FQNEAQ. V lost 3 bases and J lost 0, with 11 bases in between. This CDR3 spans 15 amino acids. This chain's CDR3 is CASSLGSYPNYGYTF. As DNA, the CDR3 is TGTGCCAGCAGCTTGGGGAGTTATCCTAACTATGGCTACACCTTC.

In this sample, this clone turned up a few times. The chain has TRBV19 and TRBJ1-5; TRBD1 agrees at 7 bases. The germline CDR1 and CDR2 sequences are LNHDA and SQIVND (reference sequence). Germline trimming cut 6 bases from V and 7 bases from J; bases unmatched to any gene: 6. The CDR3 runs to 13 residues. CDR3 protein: CASSPQGQQPQHF. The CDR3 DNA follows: TGTGCCAGTAGCCCACAGGGGCAACAGCCCCAGCATTTT. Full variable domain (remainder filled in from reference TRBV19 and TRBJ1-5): DGGITQSPKYLFRKEGQNVTLSCEQNLNHDAMYWYRQDPGQGLRLIYYSQIVNDFQKGDIAEGYSVSREKKESFPLTVTSAQKNPTAFYLCASSPQGQQPQHFGDGTRLSIL.

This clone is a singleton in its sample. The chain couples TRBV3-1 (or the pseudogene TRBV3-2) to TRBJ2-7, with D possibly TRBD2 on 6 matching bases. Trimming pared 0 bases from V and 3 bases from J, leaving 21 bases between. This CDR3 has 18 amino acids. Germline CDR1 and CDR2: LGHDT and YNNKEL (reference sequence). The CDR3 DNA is TGTGCCAGCAGCCAAGATGGCGGGGCCCCAGGGTGGCGCTACGAGCAGTACTTC. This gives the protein CASSQDGGAPGWRYEQYF.

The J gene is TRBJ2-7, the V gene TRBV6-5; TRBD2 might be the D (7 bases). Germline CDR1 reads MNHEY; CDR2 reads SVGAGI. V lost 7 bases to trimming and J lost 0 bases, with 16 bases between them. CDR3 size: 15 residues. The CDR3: CASMVGGLPSYEQYF. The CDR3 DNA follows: TGTGCCAGCATGGTCGGGGGGCTTCCCTCCTACGAGCAGTACTTC.

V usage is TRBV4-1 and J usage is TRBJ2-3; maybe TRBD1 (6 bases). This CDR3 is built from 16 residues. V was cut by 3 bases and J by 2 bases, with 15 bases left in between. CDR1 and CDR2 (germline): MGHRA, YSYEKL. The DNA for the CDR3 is TGCGCCAGCAGCCATCTAATGGACAGAAACACAGATACGCAGTATTTT. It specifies CASSHLMDRNTDTQYF.

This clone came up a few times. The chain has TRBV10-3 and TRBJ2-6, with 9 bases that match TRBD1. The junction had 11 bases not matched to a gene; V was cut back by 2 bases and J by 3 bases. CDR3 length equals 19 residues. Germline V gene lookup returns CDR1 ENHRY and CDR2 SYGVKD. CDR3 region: CAISETTGGPGRGANVLTF. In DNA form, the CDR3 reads TGTGCCATCAGTGAGACTACAGGGGGCCCTGGCCGTGGGGCCAACGTCCTGACTTTC.

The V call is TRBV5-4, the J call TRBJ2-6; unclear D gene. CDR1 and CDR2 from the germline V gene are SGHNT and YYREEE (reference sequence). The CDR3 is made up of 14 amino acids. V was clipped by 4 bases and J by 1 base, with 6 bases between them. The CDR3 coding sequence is TGTGCCAGCAGCGCCGGGTCTGGGGCCAACGTCCTGACTTTC. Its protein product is CASSAGSGANVLTF.

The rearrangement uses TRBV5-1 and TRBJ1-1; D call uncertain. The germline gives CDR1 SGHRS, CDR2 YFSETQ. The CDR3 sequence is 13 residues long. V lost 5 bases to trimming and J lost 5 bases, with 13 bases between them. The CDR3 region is CASRVGPGTEAFF. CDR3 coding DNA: TGCGCCAGCAGGGTCGGGCCGGGAACTGAAGCTTTCTTT.

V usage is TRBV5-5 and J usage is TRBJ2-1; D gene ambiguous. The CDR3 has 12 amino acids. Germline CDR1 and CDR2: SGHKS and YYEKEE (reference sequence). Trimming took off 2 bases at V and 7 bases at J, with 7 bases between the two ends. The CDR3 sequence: CASSFDGNEQFF. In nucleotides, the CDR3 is TGTGCCAGCAGCTTCGACGGGAATGAGCAGTTCTTC.

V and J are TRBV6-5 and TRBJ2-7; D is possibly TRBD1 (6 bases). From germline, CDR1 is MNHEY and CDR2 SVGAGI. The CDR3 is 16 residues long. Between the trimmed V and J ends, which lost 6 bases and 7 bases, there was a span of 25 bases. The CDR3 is CASRYQRQTLRGEQYF. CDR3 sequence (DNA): TGTGCCAGCAGATACCAGAGACAGACCCTAAGGGGGGAGCAGTACTTC.

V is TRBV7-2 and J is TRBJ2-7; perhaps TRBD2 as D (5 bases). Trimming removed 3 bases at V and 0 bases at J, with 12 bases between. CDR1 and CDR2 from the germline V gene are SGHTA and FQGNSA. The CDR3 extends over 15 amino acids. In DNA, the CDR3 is TGTGCCAGCAGCTTTCTCGGAGGACCCTCCTACGAGCAGTACTTC. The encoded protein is CASSFLGGPSYEQYF. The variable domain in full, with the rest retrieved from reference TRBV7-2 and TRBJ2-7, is GAGVSQSPSNKVTEKGKDVELRCDPISGHTALYWYRQSLGQGLEFLIYFQGNSAPDKSGLPSDRFSAERTGGSVSTLTIQRTQQEDSAVYLCASSFLGGPSYEQYFGPGTRLTVT.